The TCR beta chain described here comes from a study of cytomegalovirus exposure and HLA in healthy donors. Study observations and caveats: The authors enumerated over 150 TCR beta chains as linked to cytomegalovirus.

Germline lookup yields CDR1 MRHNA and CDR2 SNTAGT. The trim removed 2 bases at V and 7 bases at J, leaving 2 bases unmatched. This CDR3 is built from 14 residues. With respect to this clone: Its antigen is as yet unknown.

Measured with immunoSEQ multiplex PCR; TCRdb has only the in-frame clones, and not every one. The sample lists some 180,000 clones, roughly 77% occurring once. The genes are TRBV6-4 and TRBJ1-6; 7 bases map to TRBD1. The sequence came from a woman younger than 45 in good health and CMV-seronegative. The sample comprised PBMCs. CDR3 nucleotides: TGTGCCAGCAGTGACGACAGGGACAATTCACCCCTCCACTTT. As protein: CASSDDRDNSPLHF.